The T cell receptor (beta chain) described here comes from a study of CD8+ T cells in alopecia areata. Broader study findings: Possibly as an HLA-related effect, TCR sharing across patients appeared less clear than in mice. Scalp sample data also include resident alphabeta T cells from normal skin.

The CDR3 sequence is 17 residues long. The trim removed 3 bases at V and 1 base at J, leaving 10 bases unmatched. Germline values: CDR1 SGHRS, CDR2 YFSETQ. Extracted RNA was reverse transcribed, and the resulting cDNA served as sequencing template. Profiled with immunoSEQ multiplex PCR; TCRdb holds only in-frame clones, not every one. The repertoire consists of fewer than 200,000 clones, with about 60% occurring once and the leading ten covering 10% to 15%. Treatment indicated: oral pan-JAK inhibitor, 5-10 mg twice daily. Remarks on this clone: What it binds is not known.

The sequencing used CD8+ T cells sorted from blood, collected at week 24, from a patient treated with tofacitinib. The rearrangement links TRBV5-1 to TRBJ2-7; 10 bases are a match to TRBD1. The receptor's source is a human donor with alopecia areata. In DNA, the CDR3 is TGCGCCAGCAGCTCAACGGCGGGACAGGGGATTTCCTACGAGCAGTACTTC. Amino acid sequence: CASSSTAGQGISYEQYF.